These T cell receptor beta chains were read from a single sample in a study of cytomegalovirus exposure and HLA in healthy donors. Produced via immunoSEQ multiplex PCR; TCRdb's table is partial and in-frame only. The table lists more than 110,000 clones, roughly four fifths of them singletons. Sequenced: PBMCs. The receptors shown here come from a man aged 25-40 years in good health and CMV-seronegative. Both conserved end residues are part of each CDR3. D genes are given only for firm matches. Clone size appears in some rows only: once, few, many, or a class for an expanded clone.

clone size | J gene | D gene | V gene | CDR3 DNA | CDR3 protein
few | TRBJ2-7 | TRBD1 | TRBV9 | TGTGCCAGCAGCCCCAGACAGGGCGGGCCCTACGAGCAGTACTTC | CASSPRQGGPYEQYF
NA | TRBJ2-7 | TRBD2 | TRBV5-8 | TGTGCCAGCAGCTTGGGTGACGCCGGGTCCGGGGGGAAGCAGTACTTC | CASSLGDAGSGGKQYF
NA | TRBJ2-3 | NA | TRBV7-2 | TGTGCCAGCAGTCCGGGACATCTCACAGATACGCAGTATTTT | CASSPGHLTDTQYF
NA | TRBJ2-3 | NA | TRBV6-6 | TGTGCCAGCAGTGTAAGGAGGGGTACAGATACGCAGTATTTT | CASSVRRGTDTQYF
NA | TRBJ2-7 | NA | TRBV18 | TGTGCCAGCTCACCATCTTGGGGGCAGAGGGACGAGCAGTACTTC | CASSPSWGQRDEQYF
few | TRBJ2-3 | NA | TRBV4-1 | TGCGCCAGCACCCAGGAGGCAATACCCACAGATACGCAGTATTTT | CASTQEAIPTDTQYF
NA | TRBJ1-1 | TRBD1 | TRBV19 | TGTGCCAGTAGTAGCAGGGGGAGGAACACTGAAGCTTTCTTT | CASSSRGRNTEAFF
NA | TRBJ1-5 | NA | TRBV7-2 | TGTGCCAGCAGCTTAGACTATCAGCCCCAGCATTTT | CASSLDYQPQHF
NA | TRBJ1-5 | TRBD1 | TRBV27 | TGTGCCAGCAGTCCCGAGTGGGGCCACAGGGGTCAGCATTTT | CASSPEWGHRGQHF
NA | TRBJ1-3 | NA | TRBV11-2 | TGTGCCAGCAGCTTAGCGAGGGACACCATATATTTT | CASSLARDTIYF
few | TRBJ2-7 | TRBD1 | TRBV15 | TGTGCCACCAGCGCCCGGGACAGCTACGAGCAGTACTTC | CATSARDSYEQYF
NA | TRBJ2-1 | NA | TRBV11-3 | TGTGCCAGCAGCCCCGCCCAGTACAATGAGCAGTTCTTC | CASSPAQYNEQFF
NA | TRBJ1-2 | NA | TRBV6-5 | TGTGCCAGCAGTGGACTTCGTTCCAGTGGCTACACCTTC | CASSGLRSSGYTF